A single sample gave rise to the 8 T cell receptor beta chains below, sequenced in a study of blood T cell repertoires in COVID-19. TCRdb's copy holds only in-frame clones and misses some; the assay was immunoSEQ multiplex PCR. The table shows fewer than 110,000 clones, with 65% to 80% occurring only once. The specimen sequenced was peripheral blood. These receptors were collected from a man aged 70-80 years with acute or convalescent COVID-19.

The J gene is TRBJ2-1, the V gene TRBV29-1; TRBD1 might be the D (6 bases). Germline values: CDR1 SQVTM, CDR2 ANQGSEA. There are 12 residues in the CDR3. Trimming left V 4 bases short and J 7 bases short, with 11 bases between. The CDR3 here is CSVGTAGNEQFF. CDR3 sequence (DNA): TGCAGCGTTGGGACAGCAGGGAATGAGCAGTTCTTC.

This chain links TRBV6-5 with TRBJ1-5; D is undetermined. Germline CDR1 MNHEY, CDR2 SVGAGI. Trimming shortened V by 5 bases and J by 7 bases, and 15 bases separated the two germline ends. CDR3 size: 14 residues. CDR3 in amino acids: CASSPREPNQPQHF. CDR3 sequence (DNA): TGTGCCAGCAGTCCGAGGGAACCCAACCAGCCCCAGCATTTT.

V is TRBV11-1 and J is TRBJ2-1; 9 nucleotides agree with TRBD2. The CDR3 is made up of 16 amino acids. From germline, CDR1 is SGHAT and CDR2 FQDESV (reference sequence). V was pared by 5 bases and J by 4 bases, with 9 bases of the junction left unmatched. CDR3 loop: CASSPRRTSEYNEQFF. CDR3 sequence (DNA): TGTGCCAGCAGCCCACGCCGGACTAGCGAGTACAATGAGCAGTTCTTC.

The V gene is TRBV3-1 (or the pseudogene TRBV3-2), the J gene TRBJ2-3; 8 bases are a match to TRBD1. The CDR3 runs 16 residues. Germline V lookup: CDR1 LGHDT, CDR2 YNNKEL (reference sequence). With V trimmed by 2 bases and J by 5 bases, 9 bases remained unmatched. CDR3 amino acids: CASSQNYAGGVDTQYF. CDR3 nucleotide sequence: TGTGCCAGCAGCCAAAACTATGCAGGGGGCGTAGATACGCAGTATTTT.

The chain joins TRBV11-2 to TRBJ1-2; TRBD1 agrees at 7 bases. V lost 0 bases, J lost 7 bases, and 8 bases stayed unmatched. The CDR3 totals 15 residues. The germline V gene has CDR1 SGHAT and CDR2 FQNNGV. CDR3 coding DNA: TGTGCCAGCAGCTTAGATCGTACAGGGGTTGCTGGCTACACCTTC. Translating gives CASSLDRTGVAGYTF.

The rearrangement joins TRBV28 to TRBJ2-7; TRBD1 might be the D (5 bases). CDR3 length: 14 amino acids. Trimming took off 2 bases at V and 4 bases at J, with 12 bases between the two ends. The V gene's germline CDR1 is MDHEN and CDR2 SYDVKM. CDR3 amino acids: CASSLQGRTYEQYF. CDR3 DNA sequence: TGTGCCAGCAGTTTACAGGGCAGGACGTACGAGCAGTACTTC. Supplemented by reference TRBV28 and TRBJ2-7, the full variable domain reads DVKVTQSSRYLVKRTGEKVFLECVQDMDHENMFWYRQDPGLGLRLIYFSYDVKMKEKGDIPEGYSVSREKKERFSLILESASTNQTSMYLCASSLQGRTYEQYFGPGTRLTVT.

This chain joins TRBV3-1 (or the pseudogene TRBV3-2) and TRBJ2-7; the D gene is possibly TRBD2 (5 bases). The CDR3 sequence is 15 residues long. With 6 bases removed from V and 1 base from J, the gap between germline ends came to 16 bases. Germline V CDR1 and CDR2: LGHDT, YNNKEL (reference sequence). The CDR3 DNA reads TGTGCCAGCAGTTACGGACTGGCGATTTCCTACGAGCAGTACTTC. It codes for CASSYGLAISYEQYF.

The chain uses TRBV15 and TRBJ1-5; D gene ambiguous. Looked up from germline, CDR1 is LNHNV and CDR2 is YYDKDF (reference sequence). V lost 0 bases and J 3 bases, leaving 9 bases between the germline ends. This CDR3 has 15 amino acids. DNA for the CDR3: TGTGCCACCAGCAGAGATGCGGCAGTCAATCAGCCCCAGCATTTT. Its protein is CATSRDAAVNQPQHF.